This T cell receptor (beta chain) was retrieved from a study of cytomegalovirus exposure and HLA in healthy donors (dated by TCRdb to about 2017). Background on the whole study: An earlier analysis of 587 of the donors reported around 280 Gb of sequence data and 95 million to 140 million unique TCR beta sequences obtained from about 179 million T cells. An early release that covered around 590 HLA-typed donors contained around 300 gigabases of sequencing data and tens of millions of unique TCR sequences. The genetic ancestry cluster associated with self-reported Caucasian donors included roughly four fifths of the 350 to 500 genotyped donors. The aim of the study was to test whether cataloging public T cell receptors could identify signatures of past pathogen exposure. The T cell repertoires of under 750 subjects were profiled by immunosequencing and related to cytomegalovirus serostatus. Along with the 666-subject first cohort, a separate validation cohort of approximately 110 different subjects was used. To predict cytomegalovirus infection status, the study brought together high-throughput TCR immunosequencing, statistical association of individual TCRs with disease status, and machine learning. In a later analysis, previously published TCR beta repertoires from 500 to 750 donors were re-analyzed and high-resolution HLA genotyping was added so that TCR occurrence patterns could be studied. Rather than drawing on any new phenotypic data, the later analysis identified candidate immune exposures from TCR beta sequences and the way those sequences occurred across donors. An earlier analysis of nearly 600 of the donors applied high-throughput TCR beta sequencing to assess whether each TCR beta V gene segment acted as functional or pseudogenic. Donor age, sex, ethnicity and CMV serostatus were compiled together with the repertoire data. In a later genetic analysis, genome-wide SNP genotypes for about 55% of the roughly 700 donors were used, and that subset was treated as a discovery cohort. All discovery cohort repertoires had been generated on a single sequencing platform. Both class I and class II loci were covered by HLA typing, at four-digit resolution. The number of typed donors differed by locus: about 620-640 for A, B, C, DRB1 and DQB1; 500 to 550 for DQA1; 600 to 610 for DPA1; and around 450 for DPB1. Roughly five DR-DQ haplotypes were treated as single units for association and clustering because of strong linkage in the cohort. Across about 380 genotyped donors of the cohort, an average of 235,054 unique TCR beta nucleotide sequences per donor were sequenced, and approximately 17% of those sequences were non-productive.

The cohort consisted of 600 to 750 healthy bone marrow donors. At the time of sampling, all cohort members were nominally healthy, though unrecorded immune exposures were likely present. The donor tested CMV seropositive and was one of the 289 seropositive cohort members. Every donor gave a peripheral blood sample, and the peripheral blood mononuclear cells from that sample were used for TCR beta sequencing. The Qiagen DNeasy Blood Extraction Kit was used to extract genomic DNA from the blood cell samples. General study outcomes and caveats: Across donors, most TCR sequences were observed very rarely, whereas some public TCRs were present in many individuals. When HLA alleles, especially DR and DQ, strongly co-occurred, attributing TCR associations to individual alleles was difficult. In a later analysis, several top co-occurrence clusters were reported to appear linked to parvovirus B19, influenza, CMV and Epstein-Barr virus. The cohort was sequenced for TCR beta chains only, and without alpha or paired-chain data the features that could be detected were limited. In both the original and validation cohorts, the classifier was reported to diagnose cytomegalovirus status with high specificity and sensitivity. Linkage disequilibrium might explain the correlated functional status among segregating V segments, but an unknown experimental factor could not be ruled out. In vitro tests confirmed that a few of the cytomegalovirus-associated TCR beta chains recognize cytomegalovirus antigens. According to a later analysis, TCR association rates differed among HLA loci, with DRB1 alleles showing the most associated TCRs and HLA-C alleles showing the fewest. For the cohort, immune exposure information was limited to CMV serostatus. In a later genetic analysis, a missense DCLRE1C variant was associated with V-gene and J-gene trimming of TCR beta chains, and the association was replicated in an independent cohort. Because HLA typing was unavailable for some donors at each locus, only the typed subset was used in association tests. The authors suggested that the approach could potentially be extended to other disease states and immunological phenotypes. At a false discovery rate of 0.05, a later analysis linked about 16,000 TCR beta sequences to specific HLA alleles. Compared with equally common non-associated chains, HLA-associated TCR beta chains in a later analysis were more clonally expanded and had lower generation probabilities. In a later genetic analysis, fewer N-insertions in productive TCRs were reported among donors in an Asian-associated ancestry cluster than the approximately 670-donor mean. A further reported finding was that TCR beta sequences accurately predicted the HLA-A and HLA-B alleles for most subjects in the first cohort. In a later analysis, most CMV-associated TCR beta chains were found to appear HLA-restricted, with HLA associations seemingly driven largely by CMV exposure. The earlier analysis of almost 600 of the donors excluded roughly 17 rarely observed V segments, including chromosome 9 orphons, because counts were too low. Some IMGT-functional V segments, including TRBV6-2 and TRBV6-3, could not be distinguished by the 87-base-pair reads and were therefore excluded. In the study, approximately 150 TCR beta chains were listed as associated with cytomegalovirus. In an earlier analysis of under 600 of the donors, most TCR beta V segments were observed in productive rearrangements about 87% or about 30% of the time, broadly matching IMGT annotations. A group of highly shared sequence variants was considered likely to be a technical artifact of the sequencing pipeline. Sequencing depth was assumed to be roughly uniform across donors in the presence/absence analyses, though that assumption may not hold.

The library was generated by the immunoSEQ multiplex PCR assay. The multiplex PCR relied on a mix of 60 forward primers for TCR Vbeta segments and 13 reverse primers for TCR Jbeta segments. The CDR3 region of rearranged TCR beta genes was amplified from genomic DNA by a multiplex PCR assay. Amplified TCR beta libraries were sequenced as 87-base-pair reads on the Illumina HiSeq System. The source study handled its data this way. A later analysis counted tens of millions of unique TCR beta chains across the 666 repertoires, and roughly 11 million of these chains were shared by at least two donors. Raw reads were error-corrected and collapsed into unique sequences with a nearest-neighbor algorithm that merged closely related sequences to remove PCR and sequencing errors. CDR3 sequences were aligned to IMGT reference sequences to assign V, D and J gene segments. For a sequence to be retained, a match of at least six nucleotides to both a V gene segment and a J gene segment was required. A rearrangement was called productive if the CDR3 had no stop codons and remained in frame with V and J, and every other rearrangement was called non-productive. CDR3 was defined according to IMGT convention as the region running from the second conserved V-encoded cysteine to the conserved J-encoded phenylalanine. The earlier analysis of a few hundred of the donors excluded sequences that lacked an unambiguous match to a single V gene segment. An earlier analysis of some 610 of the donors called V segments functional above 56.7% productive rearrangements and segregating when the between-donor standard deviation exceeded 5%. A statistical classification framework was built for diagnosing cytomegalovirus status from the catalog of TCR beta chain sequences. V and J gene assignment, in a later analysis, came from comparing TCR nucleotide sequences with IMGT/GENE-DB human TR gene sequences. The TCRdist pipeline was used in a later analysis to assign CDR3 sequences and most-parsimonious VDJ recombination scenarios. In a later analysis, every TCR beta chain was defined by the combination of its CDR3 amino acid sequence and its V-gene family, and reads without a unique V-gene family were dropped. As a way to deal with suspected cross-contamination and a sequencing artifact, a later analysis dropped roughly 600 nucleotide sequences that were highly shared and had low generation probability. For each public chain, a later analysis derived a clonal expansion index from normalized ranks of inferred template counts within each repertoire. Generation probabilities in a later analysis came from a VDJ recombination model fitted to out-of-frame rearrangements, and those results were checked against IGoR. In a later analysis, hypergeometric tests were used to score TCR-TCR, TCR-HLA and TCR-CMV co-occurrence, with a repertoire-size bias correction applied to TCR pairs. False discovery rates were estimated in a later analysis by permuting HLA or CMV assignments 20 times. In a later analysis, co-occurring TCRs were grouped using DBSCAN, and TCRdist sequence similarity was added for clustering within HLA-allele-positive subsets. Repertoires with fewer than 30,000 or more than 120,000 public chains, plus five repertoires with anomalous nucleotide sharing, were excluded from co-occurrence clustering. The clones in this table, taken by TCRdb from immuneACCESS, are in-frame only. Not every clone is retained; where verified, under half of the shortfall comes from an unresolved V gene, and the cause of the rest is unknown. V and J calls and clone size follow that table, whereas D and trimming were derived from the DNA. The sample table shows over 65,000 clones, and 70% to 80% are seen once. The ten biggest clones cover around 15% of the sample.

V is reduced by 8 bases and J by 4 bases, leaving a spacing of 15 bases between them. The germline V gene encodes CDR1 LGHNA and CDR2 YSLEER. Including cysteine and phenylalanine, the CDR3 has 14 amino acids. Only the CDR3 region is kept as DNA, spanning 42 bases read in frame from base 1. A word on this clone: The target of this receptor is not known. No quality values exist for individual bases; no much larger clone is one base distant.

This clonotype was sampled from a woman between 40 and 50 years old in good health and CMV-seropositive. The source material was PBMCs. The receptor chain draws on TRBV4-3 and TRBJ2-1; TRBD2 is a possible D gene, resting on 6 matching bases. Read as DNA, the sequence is TGCGCCAGCGGGGACTTCCAAAGTTACAATGAGCAGTTCTTC. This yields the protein CASGDFQSYNEQFF.